The entry below gives a single T cell receptor beta chain sequence along with its context. No cognate antigen has been identified for it. No per-base quality is available; no much larger clone lies one base away. At the junction V is shortened by 0 bases and J by 2 bases; bases outside the gene matches: 5. The cysteine opens and the phenylalanine closes a CDR3 of 16 amino acids. Of the read, only the CDR3 DNA is kept; its 48 bases are in frame from base 1. The germline V gene (reference sequence) yields SGHNT for CDR1 and YYREEE for CDR2. This sample was included in a study of shared clonotypes between healthy human individuals (dated by TCRdb to the early 2020s). Looking at the study overall: The cohort included three men and a couple of women between 18 and 49 years of age. For each donor, three plates each were used for CD4 naive and CD4 memory, two plates were used for CD8 naive, and one plate was used for CD8 memory. Blood TCR repertoires of about five healthy adults were deeply sequenced to estimate repertoire size and the extent of clonotype sharing between individuals. To increase sequencing depth and limit assay-specific biases, different laboratories used diverse techniques to prepare libraries and sequence TCR repertoires. Between about 0.94 and 8.9 billion PBMCs per donor were obtained by leukapheresis.

Using the deep immunoSEQ assay, multiplex PCR amplified TCR CDR3 regions from genomic DNA. Genomic DNA extracted from each cell subset was distributed evenly over all wells of several immunoSEQ 96-well plates, and each plate served as one replicate. For sorted subsets, 150 to 250 ng genomic DNA, equal to about 30,000 T cell genomes, was loaded into each replicate PCR. Purified libraries were measured with a Qubit 3.0 fluorometer, size-checked on a Bioanalyzer 2100, and measured again with the KAPA Library Quantification kit. Every immunoSEQ 96-well plate was sequenced on a dedicated single-read 150-cycle Illumina NextSeq 550 flow cell. The source study handled its data this way. Because the immunoSEQ output included only junctional sequences and no quality scores, the filtering could not be the same as the filtering used for full-length reads. To assign V/J genes and CDR3, sequences were annotated using PyIR, a Python wrapper for IgBLAST v1.9, with IMGT germline references. Reads were filtered out if the reads had weak V/J assignments (E-value above 1e-6), no CDR3, stop codons, out-of-frame junctions, or ambiguous translated residues. V3J clonotypes were defined by identical inferred V gene, J gene, and CDR3 amino acid sequence. The percentage overlap between two repertoires was calculated by dividing the number of shared unique clonotypes by the size of the smaller repertoire. Three approaches were used to assess repertoire richness: RTK rarefaction, the Chao1 estimator, and Recon v2.1 estimates of unobserved clonotypes. For all TCRbeta clonotypes obtained by the gDNA method from a few donors, generation probabilities were computed with OLGA. This immuneACCESS table, as held by TCRdb, lists in-frame sequences with V and J called but not all clones. Of the missing ones, under half trace to an unresolved V gene in checked studies; the others have no known cause. V and J calls and clone size are as listed in that table; D and trimming were resolved from the DNA. This sample holds approximately 2.1 million clones; roughly 93% were observed only once. Around 0.4% of the sample belongs to the ten largest clones.

Study-wide conclusions, independent of this receptor: Because the study included only a small number of donors, the genetic and exposure-history diversity represented was limited. Sharing across a few donors was observed for approximately 5% of naive CD4, under 4% of naive CD8, around 2.5% of memory CD4, and roughly 0.4% of memory CD8 clonotypes. Even with the large sequencing depth, rarefaction of the sorted-subset datasets indicated that sequencing was incomplete. Estimated clonotype richness was generally larger for naive than for memory subsets. Clonotypes shared by all four sorted-subset donors showed higher generation probabilities than non-shared clonotypes. Pairwise subsampling indicated that sequencing depth was expected to affect the degree of clonotype sharing among donors. Sampling was limited to blood, and TCR repertoires in tissue likely differ from TCR repertoires in blood.

The donors were healthy, HIV-negative adults who had no recently reported acute infections or vaccinations. All donors were Caucasian adults living in Nashville, Tennessee, USA. CD4+ T cells were enriched by magnetic negative selection; naive cells were then positively selected on CD45RA, and the negative fraction formed the memory subset. Blood was collected by leukapheresis, and PBMCs were isolated by Ficoll-Histopaque density gradient centrifugation and then cryopreserved in liquid nitrogen vapor phase. Analytical flow cytometry was used to check the purity and quantity of every magnetically sorted T cell population. From each sorted fraction, genomic DNA was isolated and quantified by UV absorbance on a Nanodrop 2000c.

The sequence was collected from a young man in good health. Some clones in this sample may be carry-over from other donors' samples. Rearrangement joined TRBV5-4 to TRBJ2-1, and 7 bases in between align with TRBD1. Material: naive CD4+ T cells from PBMCs. The intended sense of this specimen's cell subset or site label: CD45RA+ positively selected. The CDR3 here reads CASSLAQGVPYNEQFF. Here is the DNA: TGTGCCAGCAGCTTGGCCCAGGGGGTACCCTACAATGAGCAGTTCTTC. Extended through the reference TRBV5-4 and TRBJ2-1 proteins, this CDR3 yields the full variable domain: ETGVTQSPTHLIKTRGQQVTLRCSSQSGHNTVSWYQQALGQGPQFIFQYYREEENGRGNFPPRFSGLQFPNYSSELNVNALELDDSALYLCASSLAQGVPYNEQFFGPGTRLTVL.